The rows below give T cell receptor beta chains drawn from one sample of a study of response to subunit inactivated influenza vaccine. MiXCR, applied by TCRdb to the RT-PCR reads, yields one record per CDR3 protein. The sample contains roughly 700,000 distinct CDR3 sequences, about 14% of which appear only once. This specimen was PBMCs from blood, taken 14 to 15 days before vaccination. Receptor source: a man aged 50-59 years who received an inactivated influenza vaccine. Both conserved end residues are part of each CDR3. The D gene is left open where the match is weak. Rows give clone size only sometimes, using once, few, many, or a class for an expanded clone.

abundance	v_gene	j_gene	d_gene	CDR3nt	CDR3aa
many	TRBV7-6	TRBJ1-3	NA	TGTGCCAGCAGCTTAGGTACGAGCTCTGGAAACACCATATATTTT	CASSLGTSSGNTIYF
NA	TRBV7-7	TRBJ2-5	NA	TGTGCTAGCAGCTTAGGCGCGCTGTGGGGCGGCCACCAAGAGACCCAGTACTTC	CASSLGALWGGHQETQYF
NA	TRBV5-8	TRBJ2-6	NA	TGTGCCAGCAGCACCACAGGGTCTGGGGCCAACGTCCTGACTTTC	CASSTTGSGANVLTF
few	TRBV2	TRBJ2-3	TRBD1	TGTGCCAGCATACGGGACAGGGTCACAGATACGCAGTATTTT	CASIRDRVTDTQYF
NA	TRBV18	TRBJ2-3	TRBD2	TGTGCCAGCTCACCTCCCGCGGGGGGCGACGGAGATACGCAGTATTTT	CASSPPAGGDGDTQYF
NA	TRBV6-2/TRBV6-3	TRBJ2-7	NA	TGTGCCAGCGGGTGGACAGAAAGCTACGAGCAGTACTTC	CASGWTESYEQYF
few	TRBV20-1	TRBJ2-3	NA	TGCAGTGCCCCCAGTCGGGTCCGAGGGGGTGACACAGATACGCAGTATTTT	CSAPSRVRGGDTDTQYF
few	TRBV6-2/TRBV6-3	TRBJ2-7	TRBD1	TGTGCCAGCAGTTACTTCCCAACCTCCTGGACAGGAGGTGAGCAGTACTTC	CASSYFPTSWTGGEQYF
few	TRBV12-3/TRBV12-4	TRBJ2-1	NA	TGTGCCAGCAGTTCCCTAGGACGAGGAAACAATGAGCAGTTCTTC	CASSSLGRGNNEQFF
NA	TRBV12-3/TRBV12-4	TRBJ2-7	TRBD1	TGTGCCAGCAGTTTGGACAGGAGTCTGGGCTACGAGCAGTACTTC	CASSLDRSLGYEQYF
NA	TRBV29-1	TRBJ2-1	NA	TGCAGCGTTGAAAAAAGACTAGAGGGTGAGCAGTTCTTC	CSVEKRLEGEQFF
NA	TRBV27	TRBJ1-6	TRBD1	TGTGCCAGCAGGCTGGGGACAGGGTCTCCTTCACCCCTCCACTTT	CASRLGTGSPSPLHF
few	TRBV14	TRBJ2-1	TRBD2	TGTGCCAGCAGCCAAGTACTCGTAGCGGGAGGGCCCCCCTACAATGAGCAGTTCTTC	CASSQVLVAGGPPYNEQFF
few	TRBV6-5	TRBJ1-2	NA	TGTGCCAGCAGTTATGTCCCCCGCGGGAACTATGGCTACACCTTC	CASSYVPRGNYGYTF
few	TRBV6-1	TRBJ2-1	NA	TGTGCCAGCAGTGAAGCGCTTCATTGGGAGCAGTTCTTC	CASSEALHWEQFF
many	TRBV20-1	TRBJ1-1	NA	TGCAGTGCTAGGAAGAGGCGGGAGAACACTGAAGCTTTCTTT	CSARKRRENTEAFF
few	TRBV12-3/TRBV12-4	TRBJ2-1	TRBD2	TGTGCCAGCAGCCCCTGGGGTCTAGCGGGGAAAGAGCAGTTCTTC	CASSPWGLAGKEQFF
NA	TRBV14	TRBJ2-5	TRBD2	TGTGCCAGCAGCCAAGTAGCGGGGGGCCTGACCCAGTACTTC	CASSQVAGGLTQYF
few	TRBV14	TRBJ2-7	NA	TGTGCCAGCAGCCAAGATATTACGGGAGTCTACTACGAGCAGTACTTC	CASSQDITGVYYEQYF
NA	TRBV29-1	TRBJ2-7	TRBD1	TGCAGCGTTGAAGAGGACAGGTCGATCTCCTACGAGCAGTACTTC	CSVEEDRSISYEQYF
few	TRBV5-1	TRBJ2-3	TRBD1	TGCGCCAGCAGTCTTGGACAGGGGACCACAGATACGCAGTATTTT	CASSLGQGTTDTQYF
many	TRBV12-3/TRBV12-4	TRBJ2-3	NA	TGTGCCAGCAGTTTATCCGGCGCCGGGGCAGATACGCAGTATTTT	CASSLSGAGADTQYF
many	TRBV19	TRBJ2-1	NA	TGTGCCAGTTCGCGATCAGGTGGAAAGCAGTTCTTC	CASSRSGGKQFF
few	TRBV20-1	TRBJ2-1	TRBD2	TGCAGTGTCAAGCGGGAGGGCCAGTTCTTC	CSVKREGQFF
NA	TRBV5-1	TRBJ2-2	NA	TGCGCCAGCAGTTATCAGGGGAGCGAAGGGGAGCTGTTTTTT	CASSYQGSEGELFF
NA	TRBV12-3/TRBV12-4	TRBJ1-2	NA	TGTGCCAGCAGCCAACAGGTCTCCCTTTCCTATGGCTACACCTTC	CASSQQVSLSYGYTF
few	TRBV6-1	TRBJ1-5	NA	TGTGCCAGCAGTGAGAACCCATATAGCAATCAGCCCCAGCATTTT	CASSENPYSNQPQHF
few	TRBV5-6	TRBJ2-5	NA	TGTGCCAGCAGCTTGCAGGGAATAGAGACCCAGTACTTC	CASSLQGIETQYF
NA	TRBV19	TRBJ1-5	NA	TGTGCCAGTACCCAGGACCAGGCCCAGCATTTT	CASTQDQAQHF
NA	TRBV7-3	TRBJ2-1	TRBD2	TGTGCCAGCAGCTTAGGCGGTAGCGGGAGATACTCCTACAATGAGCAGTTCTTC	CASSLGGSGRYSYNEQFF